This T cell receptor (beta chain) was sequenced during a study of T cell responses to AZD1222 COVID-19 vaccine. Remarks on this clone: Its antigen remains unknown.

Study observations and caveats: Spike-specific TCR breadth and depth grew following two AZD1222 doses.

Profiling relied on immunoSEQ multiplex PCR, and the TCRdb table lists in-frame clones only, not all of them. Here the sample spans roughly 130,000 clones, almost 95% being singletons. CDR3 length: 14 residues. Germline V lookup: CDR1 LNHDA, CDR2 SQIVND (reference sequence). V gave up 4 bases and J gave up 7 bases; unmatched junction bases: 6. The sample here was peripheral blood, taken on day 0 of AZD1222 vaccination. The clonotype comes from an adult in good health. The chain combines TRBV19 with TRBJ1-5, with 8 bases lining up with TRBD1. CDR3 DNA sequence: TGTGCCAGTAGTAACCTCGACAGGGGCCAGCCCCAGCATTTT. Translation gives CASSNLDRGQPQHF.